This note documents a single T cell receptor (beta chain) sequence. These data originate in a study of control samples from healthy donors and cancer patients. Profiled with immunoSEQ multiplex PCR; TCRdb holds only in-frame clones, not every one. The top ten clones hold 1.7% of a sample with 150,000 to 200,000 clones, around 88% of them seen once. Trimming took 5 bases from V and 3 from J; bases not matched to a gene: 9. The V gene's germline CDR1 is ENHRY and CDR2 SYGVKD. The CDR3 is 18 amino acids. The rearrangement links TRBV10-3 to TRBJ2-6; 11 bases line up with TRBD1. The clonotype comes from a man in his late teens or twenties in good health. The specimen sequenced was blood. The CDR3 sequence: CAISYAGQGVVGANVLTF. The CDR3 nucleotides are TGTGCCATCAGTTACGCGGGACAGGGGGTGGTTGGGGCCAACGTCCTGACTTTC.